This T cell receptor (beta chain) was obtained from a study of brain metastases from non-small cell lung cancer. Study-level results: Compared with primary tumors, brain metastases showed less T-cell infiltration. In over 55% of brain metastases, T-cell clones were expanded compared with matched primary tumors. Paired brain metastases and primary tumors largely shared TCR repertoires.

As for this clone: No antigen is known for it.

Germline V lookup: CDR1 MDHEN, CDR2 SYDVKM. This CDR3 has 12 amino acids. The V end lost 6 bases, the J end lost 11 bases, and 14 bases lay between the germline ends. Sequencing used immunoSEQ multiplex PCR; TCRdb keeps in-frame clones, though not all of them. The table records about 6,000 clones, roughly 80% of them present only once. This TCR was recovered from a donor at least 40 years old with non-small cell lung cancer. Sequencing was performed on primary lung tumor tissue. The genes are TRBV28 and TRBJ1-5; a possible D gene is TRBD1 (5 bases). The CDR3 DNA reads as TGTGCCAGCAGGACGGGGCAACAAACCCAGCATTTT. The encoded protein is CASRTGQQTQHF.